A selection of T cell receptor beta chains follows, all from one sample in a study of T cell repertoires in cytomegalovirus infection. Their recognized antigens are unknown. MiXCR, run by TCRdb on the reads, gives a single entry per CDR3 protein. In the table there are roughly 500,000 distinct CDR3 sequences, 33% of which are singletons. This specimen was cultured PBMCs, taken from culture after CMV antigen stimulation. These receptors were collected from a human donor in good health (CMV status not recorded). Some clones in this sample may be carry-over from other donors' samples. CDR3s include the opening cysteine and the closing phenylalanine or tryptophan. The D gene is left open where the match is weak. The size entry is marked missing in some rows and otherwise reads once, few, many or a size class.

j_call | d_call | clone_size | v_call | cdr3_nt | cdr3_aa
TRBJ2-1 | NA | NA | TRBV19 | TGTGCCAGTAGCCAACAACGGAGACGGGACAATGAGCAGTTCTTC | CASSQQRRRDNEQFF
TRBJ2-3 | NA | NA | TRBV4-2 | TGTGCCAGCAGCCAATCGGCGGAGCCCTCCACAGATACGCAGTATTTT | CASSQSAEPSTDTQYF
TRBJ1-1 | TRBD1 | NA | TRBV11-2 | TGTGCCAGCAGCTTCTACTCACCGACAGGGCCGAGTGGGGAAGCTTTCTTT | CASSFYSPTGPSGEAFF
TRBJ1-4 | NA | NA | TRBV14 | TGTGCCAGCAGCCCCCTGGGGCCTTATGAAAAACTGTTTTTT | CASSPLGPYEKLFF
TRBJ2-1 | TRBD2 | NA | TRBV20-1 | TGCAGTGCGAAACTAGCCGGGGGGTCCTACAATGAGCAGTTCTTC | CSAKLAGGSYNEQFF
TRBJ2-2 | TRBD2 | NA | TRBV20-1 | TGCAGTGCCGTACTTAGCGGGAGTAAATGGGCGGGGGAGCTGTTTTTT | CSAVLSGSKWAGELFF
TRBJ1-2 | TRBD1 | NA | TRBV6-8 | TGTGCCAGCAGTCCCGGGACAGGTTCCGATGGCTACACCTTC | CASSPGTGSDGYTF
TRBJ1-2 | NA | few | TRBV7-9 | TGTGCCAGCAGCTTAGGAGGGGCCCGCGGCTACACCTTC | CASSLGGARGYTF
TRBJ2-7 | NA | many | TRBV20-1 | TGCAGTGTGTCGGACTTTTACGAGCAGTACTTC | CSVSDFYEQYF
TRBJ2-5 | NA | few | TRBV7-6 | TGTGCCAGCACCACGGAGGGGGGAGGGCCTTATCCGGAGGAGACCCAGTACTTC | CASTTEGGGPYPEETQYF
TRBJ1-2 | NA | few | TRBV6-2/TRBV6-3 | TGTGCCAGCAGCTACACTGGAGAGTCGGGCTACACCTTC | CASSYTGESGYTF
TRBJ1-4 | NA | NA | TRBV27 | TGTGCCAGCAACGGAAACAGGGCTCGGACACGGGAGGGAGAAAAACTGTTTTTT | CASNGNRARTREGEKLFF
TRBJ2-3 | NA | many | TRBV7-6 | TGTGCCAGCAGCTTAGGTGGGATTCGCACAGATACGCAGTATTTT | CASSLGGIRTDTQYF
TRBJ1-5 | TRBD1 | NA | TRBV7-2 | TGTGCCAGCAGCTTCCCGGGACAGGATAATCAGCCCCAGCATTTT | CASSFPGQDNQPQHF
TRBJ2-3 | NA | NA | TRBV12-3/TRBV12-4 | TGTGCCAGCAGTTTAGCGGCGGGGAGAGATACGCAGTATTTT | CASSLAAGRDTQYF
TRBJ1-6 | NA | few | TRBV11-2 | TGTGCCAGCCCGCTTTCACCCCTCCACTTT | CASPLSPLHF
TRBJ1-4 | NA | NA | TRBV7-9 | TGTGCCAGCAGCTCGACGGGACGGTTTAATGAAAAACTGTTTTTT | CASSSTGRFNEKLFF
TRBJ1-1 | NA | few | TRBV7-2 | TGTGCCAGCAGTCGCAAATACAAGAACACTGAAGCTTTCTTT | CASSRKYKNTEAFF
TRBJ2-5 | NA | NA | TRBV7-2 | TGTGCCAGCAGCTTAAATTTGCGATCGGCCCAGTACTTC | CASSLNLRSAQYF
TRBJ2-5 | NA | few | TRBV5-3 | TGTGCCAGCAGCTTGTTTCCAGCCACTTCGGAGACCCAGTACTTC | CASSLFPATSETQYF
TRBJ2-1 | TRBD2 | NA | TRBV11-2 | TGTGCCAGCAGCTCGGGCAAACTAGCGTCCTACAATGAGCAGTTCTTC | CASSSGKLASYNEQFF
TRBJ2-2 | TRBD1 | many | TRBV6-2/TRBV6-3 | TGTGCCAGCAGTTACCGACGGACAGGGTTTATCCCCGGGGAGCTGTTTTTT | CASSYRRTGFIPGELFF
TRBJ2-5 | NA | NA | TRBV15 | TGTGCCACCAGCAGCGGGATCCAAGAGACCCAGTACTTC | CATSSGIQETQYF
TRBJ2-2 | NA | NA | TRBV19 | TGTGCCAGTAGTATAAGGAGTGGGAGGACGGTGAACACCGGGGAGCTGTTTTTT | CASSIRSGRTVNTGELFF
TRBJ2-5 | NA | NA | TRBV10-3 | TGTGCCATCAGTTGGGTCCGACAAGAGACCCAGTACTTC | CAISWVRQETQYF
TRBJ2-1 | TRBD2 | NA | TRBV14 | TGTGCCAGCAGCCCTCCGGGACTAGAGGCCTACAATGAGCAGTTCTTC | CASSPPGLEAYNEQFF
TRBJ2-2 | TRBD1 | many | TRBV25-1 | TGTGCCAGCAGTGCCGGGACAGGGGACACCGGGGAGCTGTTTTTT | CASSAGTGDTGELFF
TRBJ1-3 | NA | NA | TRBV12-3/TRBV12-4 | TGTGCCAGCAGTATACCACAGGGAGCCTTTAGAAACACCATATATTTT | CASSIPQGAFRNTIYF
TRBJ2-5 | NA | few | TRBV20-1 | TGCAGTGCTCACAGTGGCAGGGAGGAGACCCAGTACTTC | CSAHSGREETQYF
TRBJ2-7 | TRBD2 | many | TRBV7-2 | TGTGCCAGCAGCTTAATTTCAGTAGCGGGATTCACCTACGAGCAGTACTTC | CASSLISVAGFTYEQYF
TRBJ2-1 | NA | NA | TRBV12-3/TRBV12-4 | TGTGCCAGCAGTTCGGAGGGCCGTAATGAGCAGTTCTTC | CASSSEGRNEQFF
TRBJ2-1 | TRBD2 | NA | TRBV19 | TGTGCCAGTACCTTTAGCGGGAGTGCTTCCTACAATGAGCAGTTCTTC | CASTFSGSASYNEQFF
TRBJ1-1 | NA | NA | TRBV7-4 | TGTGCCAGCAGCTTAGCGAGGCAGGGGCACACTGAAGCTTTCTTT | CASSLARQGHTEAFF
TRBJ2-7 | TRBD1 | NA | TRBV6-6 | TGTGCCAGCAGTTCCACGGGACAGGGAGACTACGAGCAGTACTTC | CASSSTGQGDYEQYF
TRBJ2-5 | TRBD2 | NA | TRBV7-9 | TGTGCCAGCAGCTCGCGACTAGCGGGAGCTCAAGAGACCCAGTACTTC | CASSSRLAGAQETQYF
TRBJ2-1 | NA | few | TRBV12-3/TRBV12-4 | TGTGCCAGCAGCAGATTCCTACCCCCTCGGAATGAGCAGTTCTTC | CASSRFLPPRNEQFF
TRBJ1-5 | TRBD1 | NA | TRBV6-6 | TGTGCCAGCAGTCAGATACAGGGGGCGGGTCAGCCCCAGCATTTT | CASSQIQGAGQPQHF
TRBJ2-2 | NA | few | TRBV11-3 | TGTGCCAGCAGCTTAGATCTCGGTGTCGGGGAGCTGTTTTTT | CASSLDLGVGELFF
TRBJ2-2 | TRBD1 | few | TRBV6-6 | TGTGCCAGCAGTCTCAGAGGGACAGGGAGCACCGGGGAGCTGTTTTTT | CASSLRGTGSTGELFF
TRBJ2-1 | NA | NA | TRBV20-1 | TGCAGTGCTAGAACCCCGGGGAAAGGGTACAATGAGCAGTTCTTC | CSARTPGKGYNEQFF
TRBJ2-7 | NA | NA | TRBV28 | TGTGCCAGCAGTTTTAGTAACGGGATTCTCACCGAGCAGTACTTC | CASSFSNGILTEQYF
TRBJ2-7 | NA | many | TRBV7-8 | TGTGCCAGCAGCCTATACTCCACTAGAAACCAGCCGGGCGAGCAGTACTTC | CASSLYSTRNQPGEQYF
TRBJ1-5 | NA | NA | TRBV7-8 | TGTGCCAGCAGCTTAGCCCGGACTGCTACACATCAGCCCCAGCATTTT | CASSLARTATHQPQHF
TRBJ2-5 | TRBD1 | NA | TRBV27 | TGTGCCAGCAGTTCCCTTGACAGGGCAGAGACCCAGTACTTC | CASSSLDRAETQYF
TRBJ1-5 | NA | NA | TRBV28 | TGTGCCAGCAGGGGCGGACAGCTAGATAATCAGCCCCAGCATTTT | CASRGGQLDNQPQHF
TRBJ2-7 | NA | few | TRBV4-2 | TGTGCCAGCAGCCAAGATTTAGTCTACGAGCAGTACTTC | CASSQDLVYEQYF
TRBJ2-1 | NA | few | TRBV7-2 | TGTGCCAGCAGCCACCGGGGACGATTACTATACAATGAGCAGTTCTTC | CASSHRGRLLYNEQFF
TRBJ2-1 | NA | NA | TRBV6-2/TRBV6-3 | TGTGCCAGCATACGGGGCGGGGCGTCCGATGAGCAGTTCTTC | CASIRGGASDEQFF
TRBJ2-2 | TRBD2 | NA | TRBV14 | TGTGCCAGCAGCGACGGGACTAGCGGGAATAGGGAGCTGTTTTTT | CASSDGTSGNRELFF
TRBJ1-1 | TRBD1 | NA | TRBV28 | TGTGCCAGCAGTTTAGACCCCGGGACAGGGAACACTGAAGCTTTCTTT | CASSLDPGTGNTEAFF